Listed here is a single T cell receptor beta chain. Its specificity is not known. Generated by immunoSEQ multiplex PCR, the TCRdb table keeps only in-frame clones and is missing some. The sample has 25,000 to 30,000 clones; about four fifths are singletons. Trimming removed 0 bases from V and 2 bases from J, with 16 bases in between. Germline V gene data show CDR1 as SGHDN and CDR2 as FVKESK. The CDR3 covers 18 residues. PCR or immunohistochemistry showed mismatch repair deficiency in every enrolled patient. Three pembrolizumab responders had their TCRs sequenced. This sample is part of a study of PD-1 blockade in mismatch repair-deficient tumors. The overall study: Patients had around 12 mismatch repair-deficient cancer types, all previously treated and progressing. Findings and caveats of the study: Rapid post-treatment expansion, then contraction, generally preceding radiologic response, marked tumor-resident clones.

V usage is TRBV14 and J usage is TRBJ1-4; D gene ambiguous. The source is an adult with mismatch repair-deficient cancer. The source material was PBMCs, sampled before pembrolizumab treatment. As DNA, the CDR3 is TGTGCCAGCAGCCAAGACCGGGGAGGAGGCCTGACTAATGAAAAACTGTTTTTT. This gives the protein CASSQDRGGGLTNEKLFF. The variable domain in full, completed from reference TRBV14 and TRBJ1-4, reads EAGVTQFPSHSVIEKGQTVTLRCDPISGHDNLYWYRRVMGKEIKFLLHFVKESKQDESGMPNNRFLAERTGGTYSTLKVQPAELEDSGVYFCASSQDRGGGLTNEKLFFGSGTQLSVL.